One and the same sample provided the 7 T cell receptor beta chains below, sequenced in a study of cytomegalovirus exposure and HLA in healthy donors. A multiplex PCR was run with 60 Vbeta primers and 13 Jbeta primers. Method: immunoSEQ multiplex PCR; TCRdb's copy keeps in-frame clones and lacks some. This table holds around 130,000 clones, 65% to 80% found once. The sequencing sample was made of PBMCs. These receptors were taken from a human donor in good health.

For the CDR3, the DNA is TGTGCCAGCAGTTTAACCCGGGGGGCCCCCGGAAACACCATATATTTT. Translated: CASSLTRGAPGNTIYF. The V and J genes are TRBV28 and TRBJ1-3; tentatively, D is TRBD1 (6 bases). The CDR3 consists of 16 residues. Germline-derived CDR1 and CDR2 are MDHEN and SYDVKM. Trimming removed 2 bases at V and 4 bases at J, with 15 bases between.

The chain uses TRBV2 and TRBJ1-2; 7 bases map to TRBD1. V was clipped by 9 bases and J by 0 bases; unmatched bases: 4. The V gene's germline CDR1 is SNHLY and CDR2 FYNNEI. The CDR3 is 13 amino acids. This chain's CDR3 is CASRDSTNYGYTF. The CDR3 DNA is TGTGCCAGTCGGGACAGTACTAACTATGGCTACACCTTC.

This clone was seen only a few times. The gene calls are TRBV9 and TRBJ1-1, with D uncertain. This CDR3 contains 14 residues. Looked up from germline, CDR1 is SGDLS and CDR2 is YYNGEE. V lost 4 bases, J lost 3 bases, and 13 bases lay in between. DNA for the CDR3: TGTGCCAGCAGCCAATCGGGGTCGGACACTGAAGCTTTCTTT. It is translated as CASSQSGSDTEAFF. The full variable domain, its missing parts supplied by reference TRBV9 and TRBJ1-1, is DSGVTQTPKHLITATGQRVTLRCSPRSGDLSVYWYQQSLDQGLQFLIQYYNGEERAKGNILERFSAQQFPDLHSELNLSSLELGDSALYFCASSQSGSDTEAFFGQGTRLTVV.

This chain joins TRBV5-4 and TRBJ2-1; 7 bases are a match to TRBD1. The CDR3 is 15 residues long. V lost 4 bases and J lost 4; bases outside the gene matches: 8. Germline V lookup: CDR1 SGHNT, CDR2 YYREEE (reference sequence). This CDR3 reads CASSNEGGHYNEQFF. In nucleotides, the CDR3 is TGTGCCAGCAGCAATGAAGGGGGCCATTACAATGAGCAGTTCTTC.

This clone was seen only once. This chain joins TRBV18 and TRBJ1-5, with D tentatively TRBD1 (6 bases). The germline V gene has CDR1 KGHSH and CDR2 LQKENI. V dropped 5 bases and J dropped 4 bases, with 9 bases sitting between them. This CDR3 comprises 13 residues. The CDR3 coding sequence is TGTGCCAGCTCATATGACAGGAATCAGCCCCAGCATTTT. It codes for CASSYDRNQPQHF. Full variable domain (remainder filled in from reference TRBV18 and TRBJ1-5): NAGVMQNPRHLVRRRGQEARLRCSPMKGHSHVYWYRQLPEEGLKFMVYLQKENIIDESGMPKERFSAEFPKEGPSILRIQQVVRGDSAAYFCASSYDRNQPQHFGDGTRLSIL.

The V call is TRBV19, the J call TRBJ2-5; TRBD1 aligns across 12 bases. Germline values: CDR1 LNHDA, CDR2 SQIVND (reference sequence). V lost 5 bases and J lost 4; bases outside the gene matches: 11. There are 17 residues in the CDR3. Here the CDR3 DNA reads TGTGCCAGTAGTTTTAGTGGGGGACAGGGGGCGACAGAGACCCAGTACTTC. Its protein product is CASSFSGGQGATETQYF. Variable domain in full (rest from reference TRBV19 and TRBJ2-5): DGGITQSPKYLFRKEGQNVTLSCEQNLNHDAMYWYRQDPGQGLRLIYYSQIVNDFQKGDIAEGYSVSREKKESFPLTVTSAQKNPTAFYLCASSFSGGQGATETQYFGPGTRLLVL.

This chain connects TRBV4-1 to TRBJ1-1; D gene ambiguous. Trimming took 3 bases from V and 4 from J, leaving 9 bases between them. Germline assignment: CDR1 MGHRA and CDR2 YSYEKL. The CDR3 sequence is 13 residues long. The CDR3, as DNA: TGCGCCAGCAGCCAGGAGGAGGGCACTGAAGCTTTCTTT. It yields the protein CASSQEEGTEAFF.